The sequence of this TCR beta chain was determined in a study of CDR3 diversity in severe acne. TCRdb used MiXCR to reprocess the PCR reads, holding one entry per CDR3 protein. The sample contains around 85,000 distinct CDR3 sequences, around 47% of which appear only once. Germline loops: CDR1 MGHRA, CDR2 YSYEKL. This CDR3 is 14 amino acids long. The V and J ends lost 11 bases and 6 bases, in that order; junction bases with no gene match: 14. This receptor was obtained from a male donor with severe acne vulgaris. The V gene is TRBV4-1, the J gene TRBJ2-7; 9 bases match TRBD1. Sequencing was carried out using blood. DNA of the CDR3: TGCGCCGGCTTATACAGGGGGCTCATCGGCGAGCAGTACTTC. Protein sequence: CAGLYRGLIGEQYF.